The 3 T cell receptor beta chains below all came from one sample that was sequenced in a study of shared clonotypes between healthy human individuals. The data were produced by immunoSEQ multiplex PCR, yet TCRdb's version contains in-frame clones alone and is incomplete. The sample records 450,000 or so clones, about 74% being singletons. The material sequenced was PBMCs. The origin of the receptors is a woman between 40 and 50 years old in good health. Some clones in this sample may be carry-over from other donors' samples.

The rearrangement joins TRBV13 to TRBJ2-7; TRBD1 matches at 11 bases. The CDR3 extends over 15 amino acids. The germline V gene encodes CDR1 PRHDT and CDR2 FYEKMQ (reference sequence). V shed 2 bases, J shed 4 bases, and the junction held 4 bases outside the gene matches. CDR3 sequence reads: CASSLSGTGGYEQYF. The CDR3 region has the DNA TGTGCCAGCAGCTTATCAGGGACAGGGGGGTACGAGCAGTACTTC.

The CDR3 loop is CASGTGGYEQYF. Here the CDR3 DNA reads TGTGCCAGCGGGACAGGGGGCTACGAGCAGTACTTC. This rearrangement joins TRBV28 to TRBJ2-7, with 11 bases that match TRBD1. The J segment lost 3 bases and the V segment lost 8 bases, leaving 0 bases of the junction unmatched. CDR3 size: 12 residues. Germline V CDR1 and CDR2: MDHEN, SYDVKM.

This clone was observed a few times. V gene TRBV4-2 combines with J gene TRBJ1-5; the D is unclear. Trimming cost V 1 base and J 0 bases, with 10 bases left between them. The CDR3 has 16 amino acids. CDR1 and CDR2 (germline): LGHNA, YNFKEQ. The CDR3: CASSQGAGYSNQPQHF. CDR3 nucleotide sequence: TGTGCCAGCAGCCAAGGGGCGGGTTATAGCAATCAGCCCCAGCATTTT.